The sequence of this T cell receptor beta chain was determined in a study of CD8+CD57+ T cells in acquired aplastic anemia. Study-level findings and limits: Patients were compared with controls for CD8+ Simpson's diversity, and no significant difference emerged.

An expansion of CD8+CD57+ cells by flow cytometry had been shown in patients chosen for sequencing. The CDR3 consists of 17 residues. The germline V gene encodes CDR1 SGHRS and CDR2 YFSETQ. As concerns this clonotype: Its antigen is as yet unknown. One end of the junction fails to match germline, which may point to a read error.

Genomic DNA was employed as the template in profiling TCR beta VDJ and CDR3. TCRdb re-called the reads through MiXCR, storing one row per CDR3 protein. The data show roughly 170,000 distinct CDR3 sequences, around 50% seen once. Sequencing input: sorted CD4+, CD8+, or CD8+CD57+ T cells (not recorded which) from PBMCs. This sequence joins TRBV5-1 and TRBJ2-5; 8 bases agree with TRBD2. The sequence was collected from a human donor with aplastic anemia. CDR3 residues: CASRLAGSGGPQETQYF. The CDR3 DNA is TGCGCCAGCAGGTTGGCGGGCAGCGGGGGTCCTCAAGAGACCCAGTACTTC.